Only a few counts were recorded for the clone carrying this T cell receptor beta chain. As yet, its antigen is unknown. This specimen comes from a study of cytomegalovirus exposure and HLA in healthy donors. Study-wide points: In vitro confirmation showed a few CMV-associated chains to be CMV antigen specific. Later on, an analysis found that several of the most significant clusters appeared to be linked to common viral pathogens, which included parvovirus B19.

The PCR had 60 Vbeta and 13 Jbeta primers. The repertoire was sequenced with immunoSEQ multiplex PCR; TCRdb's copy has only in-frame clones and lacks some. The sample has around 85,000 clones; roughly 75% are singletons. Per the germline V gene, CDR1 is MNHNS and CDR2 is SASEGT. V lost 4 bases to trimming and J lost 7 bases; unmatched junction nucleotides: 9. The length of the CDR3 is 15 residues. V is TRBV6-1 and J is TRBJ1-1; 10 nucleotides agree with TRBD1. Material for sequencing was PBMCs. This sequence originates from a man between 60 and 70 years old in good health and CMV-seronegative. Here the CDR3 DNA reads TGTGCCAGCAGTGGCCCAAGACAGGGGGCCAGTGAAGCTTTCTTT. The encoded protein is CASSGPRQGASEAFF.